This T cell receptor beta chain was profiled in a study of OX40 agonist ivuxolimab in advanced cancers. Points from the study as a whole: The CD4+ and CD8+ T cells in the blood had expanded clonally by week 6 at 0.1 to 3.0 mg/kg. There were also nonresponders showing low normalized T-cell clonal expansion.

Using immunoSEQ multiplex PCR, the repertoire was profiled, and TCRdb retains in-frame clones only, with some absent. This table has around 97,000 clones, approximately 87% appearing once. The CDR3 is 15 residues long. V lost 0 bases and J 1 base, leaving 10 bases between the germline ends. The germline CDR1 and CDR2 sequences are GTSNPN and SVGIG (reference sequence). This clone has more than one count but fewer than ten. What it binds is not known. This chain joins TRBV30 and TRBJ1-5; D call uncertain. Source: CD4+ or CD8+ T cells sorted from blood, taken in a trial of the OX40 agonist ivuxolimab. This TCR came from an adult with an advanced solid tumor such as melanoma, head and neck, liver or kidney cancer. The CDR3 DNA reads TGTGCCTGGAGTGTAGGAGGGATCAGCAATCAGCCCCAGCATTTT. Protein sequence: CAWSVGGISNQPQHF.